Listed here are 21 T cell receptor beta chains from one sample, sequenced in a study of blood T cell repertoires in COVID-19. The table came from immunoSEQ multiplex PCR; TCRdb's copy has only in-frame clones and leaves some out. Of some 14,000 clones detected, about 83% appear once; the ten largest clones hold around 32%. Sequenced material: peripheral blood. The receptors come from a man aged 45-65 years with active COVID-19.

V usage is TRBV19 and J usage is TRBJ2-7; no clear D. V lost 3 bases and J lost 5, with 11 bases in between. Germline CDR1 and CDR2: LNHDA and SQIVND (reference sequence). CDR3 size: 13 residues. The CDR3 sequence: CASSISPSHEQYF. The DNA for the CDR3 is TGTGCCAGTAGTATTTCCCCCAGTCACGAGCAGTACTTC.

The rearrangement links TRBV12-3 or TRBV12-4 to TRBJ2-7; D is unresolved. The length of the CDR3 is 13 residues. The ends were cut back, 7 bases at V and 2 bases at J, with 12 bases in the middle. Here the CDR3 DNA reads TGTGCCAGCAAGTCCACCCGAGCCTACGAGCAGTACTTC. As protein: CASKSTRAYEQYF.

The CDR3 loop is CSVGSSGRLPYEQYF. In nucleotides, the CDR3 is TGCAGCGTTGGTTCTAGCGGGAGGCTCCCCTACGAGCAGTACTTC. The chain recombines TRBV29-1 with TRBJ2-7, with 11 bases aligning to TRBD2. Trimming at V came to 4 bases and at J to 2 bases, leaving 7 bases not matched to a gene. In germline, CDR1 is SQVTM, CDR2 ANQGSEA. The CDR3 is 15 residues long.

The chain carries TRBV2 and TRBJ2-3, with 9 bases identical to TRBD2. The CDR3 extends over 16 amino acids. J gave up 2 bases and V 3 bases, and 6 bases lay outside the gene matches. The V gene's germline CDR1 is SNHLY and CDR2 FYNNEI. The CDR3 protein is CASSDPSGAFTDTQYF. The CDR3 region has the DNA TGTGCCAGCAGTGACCCTAGCGGGGCGTTCACAGATACGCAGTATTTT.

This chain joins TRBV7-2 and TRBJ2-4; D gene uncertain. The CDR3 length is 18 residues. Trimming removed 6 bases at V and 0 bases at J, with 21 bases between. Germline CDR1 is SGHTA and CDR2 is FQGNSA. CDR3 sequence (DNA): TGTGCCAGCAGACGAGAGGAAATTAGCCCCGTAGCCAAAAACATTCAGTACTTC. This encodes CASRREEISPVAKNIQYF.

By proportion, this clone is medium-sized (0.01 to 0.1%). The chain combines TRBV15 with TRBJ2-3, with TRBD2 identical over 7 bases. The CDR3 consists of 14 residues. V shed 8 bases and J 5 bases; nucleotides not matched to a gene: 10. The germline V gene has CDR1 LNHNV and CDR2 YYDKDF (reference sequence). The CDR3 is CATGQGGRGDTQYF. The CDR3 DNA is TGTGCCACCGGGCAGGGCGGGAGAGGAGATACGCAGTATTTT.

The chain uses TRBV7-2 and TRBJ1-5; D may be TRBD1 (5 bases). Germline V lookup: CDR1 SGHTA, CDR2 FQGNSA. The CDR3 spans 14 residues. The germline V and J ends were trimmed by 1 base and 7 bases, with 11 bases remaining between them. The CDR3 DNA is TGTGCCAGCAGCTTAGTAGGGGTTGGACAGCCCCAGCATTTT. It is translated as CASSLVGVGQPQHF.

The rearrangement uses TRBV11-2 and TRBJ2-7, with D maybe TRBD1 (5 bases). The ends were cut back, 5 bases at V and 2 bases at J, with 13 bases in the middle. CDR1 is SGHAT and CDR2 is FQNNGV in the germline V gene. The CDR3 extends over 14 amino acids. CDR3 residues: CASSLGLGAYEQYF. The DNA of the CDR3 is TGTGCCAGCAGCCTGGGGCTGGGCGCCTACGAGCAGTACTTC.

This clone was picked up one time. V is TRBV5-4 and J is TRBJ2-1; D may be TRBD1 (6 bases). CDR3 length equals 15 residues. Germline V gene data show CDR1 as SGHNT and CDR2 as YYREEE (reference sequence). V dropped 4 bases and J dropped 0 bases, with 11 bases sitting between them. The CDR3 DNA reads TGTGCCAGCAGCGAAACAGGGTCCTCCTACAATGAGCAGTTCTTC. This encodes CASSETGSSYNEQFF.

The chain employs TRBV7-9 and TRBJ1-2; D is ambiguous. Germline V gives CDR1 SEHNR, CDR2 FQNEAQ (reference sequence). V shed 1 base and J shed 14 bases, with 14 bases lying between them. The length of the CDR3 is 12 residues. The chain's CDR3 is CASSLESYPNTF. CDR3 nucleotides: TGTGCCAGCAGCTTAGAATCCTACCCCAATACCTTC.

The rearrangement uses TRBV19 and TRBJ1-2, with TRBD1 matching over 8 bases. J was trimmed by 2 bases and V by 2 bases; bases with no gene match: 4. There are 15 residues in the CDR3. Germline V gene data show CDR1 as LNHDA and CDR2 as SQIVND (reference sequence). The CDR3 region has the DNA TGTGCCAGTAGTATATCACGGACAGGGAACTATGGCTACACCTTC. This sequence encodes CASSISRTGNYGYTF.

The chain recombines TRBV7-9 with TRBJ2-5, with D perhaps matching TRBD2 (6 bases). Germline CDR1 SEHNR, CDR2 FQNEAQ (reference sequence). CDR3 size: 14 residues. Trimming stripped 5 bases from V and 4 bases from J, with 14 bases between. The CDR3 region has the DNA TGTGCCAGCAGCCAGCCGGGACTCGGAGAGACCCAGTACTTC. It is translated as CASSQPGLGETQYF.

Here the CDR3 reads CASSDRIGQSFRGETQYF. As DNA, the CDR3 is TGTGCCAGCAGTGATCGGATCGGACAGTCCTTTAGGGGAGAGACCCAGTACTTC. V and J are TRBV25-1 and TRBJ2-5; D is possibly TRBD1 (6 bases). The CDR3 is 18 residues long. CDR1 MGHDK and CDR2 SYGVNS come from the germline V gene. The V end was cut by 3 bases, the J end by 4 bases, with 24 bases between.

This chain joins TRBV5-4 and TRBJ2-2, with TRBD1 identical over 8 bases. The germline gives CDR1 SGHNT, CDR2 YYREEE (reference sequence). With V trimmed by 0 bases and J by 3 bases, 16 bases remained unmatched. The CDR3 has 20 residues. CDR3 sequence: CASSLDGGFGQGAHTGELFF. CDR3 DNA sequence: TGTGCCAGCAGCTTGGATGGTGGATTTGGGCAGGGGGCGCACACCGGGGAGCTGTTTTTT.

The chain is built from TRBV5-1 and TRBJ1-4; 7 nucleotides line up with TRBD1. This CDR3 spans 17 amino acids. CDR1 is SGHRS, CDR2 YFSETQ, per germline. With 2 bases clipped from V and 4 bases from J, the junction kept 11 bases outside the gene matches. The CDR3 region is CASSFIPPGQSNEKLFF. The CDR3 coding sequence is TGCGCCAGCAGCTTTATTCCACCGGGACAGAGTAATGAAAAACTGTTTTTT.

The J gene is TRBJ2-1, the V gene TRBV6-5; 12 bases map to TRBD2. V was pared by 7 bases and J by 12 bases, with 10 bases of the junction left unmatched. CDR1 and CDR2 (germline): MNHEY, SVGAGI. The CDR3 has 14 residues. The CDR3 DNA follows: TGTGCCAGCACCCGAAGACTAGCGGGAGAGGGGCAGTTCTTC. Translation gives CASTRRLAGEGQFF.

The chain links TRBV13 to TRBJ2-1; D is possibly TRBD2 (5 bases). Trimming cost V 5 bases and J 0 bases, with 11 bases left between them. The CDR3 spans 15 residues. Germline assignment: CDR1 PRHDT and CDR2 FYEKMQ (reference sequence). The CDR3 loop is CASSEAASSYNEQFF. CDR3 sequence (DNA): TGTGCCAGCAGCGAAGCGGCAAGCTCCTACAATGAGCAGTTCTTC.

The chain is built from TRBV4-1 and TRBJ2-3; 7 nucleotides match TRBD2. Germline V CDR1 and CDR2: MGHRA, YSYEKL. There are 14 residues in the CDR3. The ends lost 4 bases at V and 5 bases at J; junction bases unmatched: 6. The CDR3 reads CASSPRGRIDTQYF. The CDR3 nucleotides read TGCGCCAGCAGCCCACGCGGGAGAATAGATACGCAGTATTTT.

This clone has more than one count but fewer than ten. The V gene is TRBV7-9, the J gene TRBJ2-7; 13 nucleotides agree with TRBD2. CDR1 and CDR2 from the germline V gene are SEHNR and FQNEAQ (reference sequence). The CDR3 consists of 16 residues. Trimming took 2 bases from V and 5 from J; bases not matched to a gene: 6. CDR3 sequence reads: CASSLRSGLAGDEQYF. Written as DNA, the CDR3 is TGTGCCAGCAGCTTAAGGTCTGGACTAGCGGGAGACGAGCAGTACTTC.

V and J are TRBV10-1 and TRBJ2-1, with 13 nucleotides matching TRBD2. Looked up from germline, CDR1 is WNHNN and CDR2 is SYGVQD (reference sequence). This CDR3 is built from 15 residues. After removal of 5 bases from V and 10 bases from J, the junction contained 8 bases not matched to a gene. CDR3 region: CASSRGLAGRREQFF. The CDR3 bases are TGCGCCAGCAGTCGGGGACTAGCGGGAAGACGGGAGCAGTTCTTC.

The chain has TRBV29-1 and TRBJ2-1, with D possibly matching TRBD2 (5 bases). The V end was cut by 0 bases, the J end by 0 bases, with 9 bases between. Looked up from germline, CDR1 is SQVTM and CDR2 is ANQGSEA. CDR3 length equals 15 residues. The CDR3 DNA follows: TGCAGCGTTGAAGATCGAGGGAGCTCCTACAATGAGCAGTTCTTC. Translated, it gives CSVEDRGSSYNEQFF.